Listed below are T cell receptor beta chains from one sample, sequenced in a study of radiotherapy plus CTLA-4 blockade in lung cancer. Assay: immunoSEQ multiplex PCR; the TCRdb copy retains only in-frame clones and omits some. The sample has around 78,000 clones; under 80% are singletons. The sequencing used peripheral blood, collected from a patient treated with radiotherapy plus ipilimumab. Source of these receptors: a human donor with non-small cell lung cancer who had a partial response to radiotherapy plus ipilimumab. Some clones in this sample may be carry-over from other donors' samples. The CDR3 runs from the conserved cysteine through the conserved F or W. A D gene is named only where the DNA matches it firmly. Expanded clones get a size class; other rows say once, few or many, or leave the size out.

abundance,d_gene,v_gene,j_gene,CDR3nt,CDR3aa
.,.,TRBV6-1,TRBJ2-1,TGTGCCAGCAGGACCGGGGAACAGGGCTACAATGAGCAGTTCTTC,CASRTGEQGYNEQFF
.,.,TRBV6-1,TRBJ2-3,TGTGCCAGCAGTGAAGGTGGAGCCACAGATACGCAGTATTTT,CASSEGGATDTQYF
.,TRBD1,TRBV4-3,TRBJ2-2,TGCGCCAGCAGCCAAGATCGTGAAGGGACAGGGGGCGCCAAGGCCGGGGAGCTGTTTTTT,CASSQDREGTGGAKAGELFF
once,.,TRBV5-6,TRBJ2-5,TGTGCCAGCAGCTTCCCCTTCGGACTCTTAAACCAAGAGACCCAGTACTTC,CASSFPFGLLNQETQYF
.,TRBD2,TRBV2,TRBJ2-3,TGTGCCAGCAGATTAGCGGGTGGCACAGATACGCAGTATTTT,CASRLAGGTDTQYF
.,.,TRBV2,TRBJ2-3,TGTGCCAGCAGTGAAAGAGGTCCAGATACGCAGTATTTT,CASSERGPDTQYF
.,.,TRBV7-2,TRBJ2-3,TGTGCCAGCAGCACTCTAGCGAGTAGCACAGATACGCAGTATTTT,CASSTLASSTDTQYF
few,.,TRBV21-1,TRBJ2-6,TGTGCCAGCAGCAAAAGACAGGGTGCTGGGGCCAACGTCCTGACTTTC,CASSKRQGAGANVLTF
.,.,TRBV18,TRBJ2-3,TGTGCCAGCAGTGTAGCGCAAGGGAGTGTGGATACGCAGTATTTT,CASSVAQGSVDTQYF
.,TRBD1,TRBV15,TRBJ1-1,TGTGCCACCAGCGGATATGACAGGGGGGGGAACACTGAAGCTTTCTTT,CATSGYDRGGNTEAFF
.,.,TRBV5-1,TRBJ2-7,TGCGCCAGCAGCTTACGACAGGACTCCTACGAGCAGTACTTC,CASSLRQDSYEQYF
.,.,TRBV30,TRBJ1-5,TGTGCCTGGGGGAGGGGCAATCAGCCCCAGCATTTT,CAWGRGNQPQHF
.,TRBD1,TRBV29-1,TRBJ2-1,TGCAGCGCCTCATCCGGGACAGCTTACAATGAGCAGTTCTTC,CSASSGTAYNEQFF
.,TRBD1,TRBV14,TRBJ2-7,TGTGCCAGCAGCCAAGACAGGGGGCCCTACGAGCAGTACTTC,CASSQDRGPYEQYF
.,.,TRBV6-6,TRBJ1-5,TGTGCCAGCAGTTACTCAGGAGGGTCGAATCAGCCCCAGCATTTT,CASSYSGGSNQPQHF
.,.,TRBV29-1,TRBJ1-2,TGCAGCGTTCTGTTCCCAGGGGCCAGCAACTATGGCTACACCTTC,CSVLFPGASNYGYTF
.,TRBD2,TRBV15,TRBJ2-1,TGTGCCACCAGCAGAGTTACTAGCGGGAGGATCAATGAGCAGTTCTTC,CATSRVTSGRINEQFF
.,.,TRBV5-5,TRBJ2-1,TGTGCCAGCAGCTTTAGTTTTGGGCGCGTCAATGAGCAGTTCTTC,CASSFSFGRVNEQFF
few,TRBD1,TRBV27,TRBJ1-1,TGTGCCAGCAGCCGCCAGGGGGGAACTGAAGCTTTCTTT,CASSRQGGTEAFF
.,.,TRBV11-3,TRBJ2-1,TGTGCCAGCAGCTTGCCGAGGAGGAGTGAGCAGTTCTTC,CASSLPRRSEQFF
.,TRBD1,TRBV5-1,TRBJ1-1,TGCGCCAGCAGCCGCTCGACAGGGTACACTGAAGCTTTCTTT,CASSRSTGYTEAFF
.,TRBD2,TRBV5-6,TRBJ2-3,TGTGCCAGCAGCTTTGCCGGGACTACCCTTGGCACAGATACGCAGTATTTT,CASSFAGTTLGTDTQYF
.,.,TRBV2,TRBJ2-6,TGTGCCAGCAGTGAAGGGAGGGTCTCTGGGGCCAACGTCCTGACTTTC,CASSEGRVSGANVLTF
.,TRBD2,TRBV5-6,TRBJ2-1,TGTGCCAGCAGCCCCCCCACTAGCGCGGATGAGCAGTTCTTC,CASSPPTSADEQFF
.,TRBD1,TRBV16,TRBJ2-1,TGTGCCAGCAGCCAATCACGACAGGGGGCCCATAATGAGCAGTTCTTC,CASSQSRQGAHNEQFF
.,TRBD1,TRBV5-1,TRBJ1-2,TGCGCCAGCAGCTCCGATAATGACAGGGGGAGAACTCGCCGCTATGGCTACACCTTC,CASSSDNDRGRTRRYGYTF
.,.,TRBV2,TRBJ2-3,TGTGCCAGCAGCCAAGCGGTAGATACGCAGTATTTT,CASSQAVDTQYF
.,.,TRBV7-9,TRBJ1-2,TGTGCCAGCAGCACATCAGGTACCTATGGCTACACCTTC,CASSTSGTYGYTF
.,TRBD1,TRBV5-8,TRBJ1-5,TGTGCCAGCAGCTCGGGACAGGGCATTCAGCCCCAGCATTTT,CASSSGQGIQPQHF
.,.,TRBV6-5,TRBJ2-7,TGTGCCAGCATTGACACTTTCTACGAGCAGTACTTC,CASIDTFYEQYF
.,.,TRBV7-2,TRBJ2-4,TGTGCCAGCAGCTTAGTACCGGGCATTCAGTACTTC,CASSLVPGIQYF
.,.,TRBV28,TRBJ1-2,TGTGCCAGCAGTTTCCCCTCAGGGTCCTATGGCTACACCTTC,CASSFPSGSYGYTF
.,.,TRBV7-2,TRBJ1-1,TGTGCCAGCAGCTTAACTATGAACACTGAAGCTTTCTTT,CASSLTMNTEAFF
.,.,TRBV13,TRBJ1-1,TGTGCCAGCAGCTTACCAGAAACTGAAGCTTTCTTT,CASSLPETEAFF
.,.,TRBV5-1,TRBJ1-1,TGCGCCAGCAGCTCGGGGGGCGGGGGCACTGAAGCTTTCTTT,CASSSGGGGTEAFF
.,.,TRBV6-1,TRBJ2-1,TGTGCCAGCAGGGTAGATAAAAACTCCTACAATGAGCAGTTCTTC,CASRVDKNSYNEQFF
.,.,TRBV5-6,TRBJ2-1,TGTGCCAGCAGCTTGGGTGGGGCAGGATACAATGAGCAGTTCTTC,CASSLGGAGYNEQFF
.,TRBD1,TRBV18,TRBJ1-2,TGTGCCAGCTCAAGGACAGGGGGCGAAGCTAACTATGGCTACACCTTC,CASSRTGGEANYGYTF
.,.,TRBV6-1,TRBJ1-2,TGTGCCAGCAGTCCCGGGTCTACTAACTATGGCTACACCTTC,CASSPGSTNYGYTF
once,.,TRBV5-1,TRBJ2-1,TGCGCCAGCTCTCGACAGACCCTCTACAATGAGCAGTTCTTC,CASSRQTLYNEQFF
.,.,TRBV19,TRBJ2-1,TGTGCCAGTAACCGGGTGGGGACAAACCCCTACAATGAGCAGTTCTTC,CASNRVGTNPYNEQFF
.,TRBD1,TRBV18,TRBJ1-4,TGTGCCAGCTCACTCGACAGGGTCCGAGCCGGGTCACTGTTTTTT,CASSLDRVRAGSLFF
.,TRBD1,TRBV28,TRBJ2-1,TGTGCCAGCAGCCCGAGGGACAGCCTTTTCTACAATGAGCAGTTCTTC,CASSPRDSLFYNEQFF
once,TRBD1,TRBV6-5,TRBJ2-1,TGTGCCAGCAGTTCTACAGGGGGCAATGAGCAGTTCTTC,CASSSTGGNEQFF
.,TRBD2,TRBV28,TRBJ2-7,TGTGCCAGCAGTCGGCCCCTAGCGGGAGGGAACTACGAGCAGTACTTC,CASSRPLAGGNYEQYF
.,TRBD1,TRBV19,TRBJ1-6,TGTGCCAGTAGCAGGGGGCTTAATTCACCCCTCCACTTT,CASSRGLNSPLHF
.,TRBD1,TRBV2,TRBJ1-4,TGTGCCAGCAGGGCAGGGGGCAGGACTAATGAAAAACTGTTTTTT,CASRAGGRTNEKLFF
.,TRBD2,TRBV27,TRBJ2-1,TGTGCCAGCAGTTCCCTTACTAGCGGGAGGGCGAATGAGCAGTTCTTC,CASSSLTSGRANEQFF
.,TRBD1,TRBV7-2,TRBJ2-3,TGTGCCAGCAGCCCCGGACAGGGGAATCAAGATACGCAGTATTTT,CASSPGQGNQDTQYF
.,.,TRBV5-1,TRBJ2-6,TGCGCCAGCAGCGAGACCACAGGGTATGTCCTTGGCGTCCTGACTTTC,CASSETTGYVLGVLTF
.,TRBD2,TRBV7-9,TRBJ2-4,TGTGCCAGCACTAGCGGTCTAGCCAAAAACATTCAGTACTTC,CASTSGLAKNIQYF
.,.,TRBV28,TRBJ1-6,TGTGCCAGCAGCCTAGGATCTGGGTCACCCCTCCACTTT,CASSLGSGSPLHF
.,.,TRBV7-8,TRBJ1-5,TGTGCCAGCAGCCCAGGACAGAAGAGTCCCAATCAGCCCCAGCATTTT,CASSPGQKSPNQPQHF
.,.,TRBV7-9,TRBJ2-2,TGTGCCAGCAGCTTGGGCAGGGTGAACACCGGGGAGCTGTTTTTT,CASSLGRVNTGELFF
.,.,TRBV5-1,TRBJ2-5,TGCGCCAGCAGCTGGGCGGAGACCCAGTACTTC,CASSWAETQYF
.,TRBD1,TRBV10-2,TRBJ1-6,TGCGCCAGCAGGGGACAGGGTCTATCACCCCTCCACTTT,CASRGQGLSPLHF
.,.,TRBV30,TRBJ2-7,TGTGCCTGGAGAGTCAGGGGAATATACGAGCAGTACTTC,CAWRVRGIYEQYF